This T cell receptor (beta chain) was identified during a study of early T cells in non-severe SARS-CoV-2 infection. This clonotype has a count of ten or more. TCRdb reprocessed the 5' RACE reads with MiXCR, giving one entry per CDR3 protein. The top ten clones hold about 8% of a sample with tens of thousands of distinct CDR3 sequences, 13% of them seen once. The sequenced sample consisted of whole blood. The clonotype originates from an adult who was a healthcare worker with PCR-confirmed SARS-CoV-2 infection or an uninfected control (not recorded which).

CDR3 bases: TGTGCCAGCAGCTTACAATTGTACAATGAGCAGTTCTTC. It yields the protein CASSLQLYNEQFF. This rearrangement joins TRBV7-2 to TRBJ2-1; D not resolved. Germline V gives CDR1 SGHTA, CDR2 FQGNSA. V lost 2 bases, J lost 4 bases, and 6 bases lay in between. This CDR3 has 13 amino acids.